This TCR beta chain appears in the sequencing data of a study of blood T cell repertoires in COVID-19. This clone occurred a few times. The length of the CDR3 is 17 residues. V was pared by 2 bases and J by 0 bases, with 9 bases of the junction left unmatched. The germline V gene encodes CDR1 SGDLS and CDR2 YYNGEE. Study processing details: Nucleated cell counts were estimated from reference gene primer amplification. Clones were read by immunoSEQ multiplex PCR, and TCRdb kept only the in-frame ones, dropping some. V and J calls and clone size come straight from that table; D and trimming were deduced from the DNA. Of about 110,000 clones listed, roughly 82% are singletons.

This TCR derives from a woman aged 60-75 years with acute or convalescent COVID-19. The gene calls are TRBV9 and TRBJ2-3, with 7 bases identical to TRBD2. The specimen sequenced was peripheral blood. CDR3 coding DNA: TGTGCCAGCAGCGTTCTGGGGCGGGGAGGGAGCACAGATACGCAGTATTTT. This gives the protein CASSVLGRGGSTDTQYF.